Listed below are T cell receptor beta chains from one sample, sequenced in a study of CD8 T cells in ankylosing spondylitis. TCRdb reprocessed the 5' RACE reads with MiXCR, giving one entry per CDR3 protein. This table holds 750,000 to 850,000 distinct CDR3 sequences, approximately 12% found once. Material: blood, either unsorted or a sorted T cell fraction (not recorded which). The receptor source for this set is a male donor with ankylosing spondylitis. The CDR3 runs from the conserved cysteine through the conserved F or W.

j_call	v_call	cdr3_aa
TRBJ2-7	TRBV5-5	CASSLEGQGDDEQYF
TRBJ2-3	TRBV10-3	CATASGFTDTQYF
TRBJ2-5	TRBV5-1	CASSREVQETQYF
TRBJ2-7	TRBV5-1	CASSLNPGNWDSIKYEQYF
TRBJ1-6	TRBV7-6	CASSLASWTEDSPLHF
TRBJ2-2	TRBV20-1	CSARKNPPWGTGELFF
TRBJ1-1	TRBV6-5	CASSWRGRNTEAFF
TRBJ2-5	TRBV4-2	CASSHKGTDQETQYF
TRBJ1-4	TRBV20-1	CSANGGAGEKLFF
TRBJ2-1	TRBV5-6	CASSFLFVRGLDNEQFF
TRBJ2-7	TRBV7-2	CASSPFGVELSYEQYF
TRBJ2-2	TRBV7-3	CASSPIRGGGTGELFF
TRBJ2-3	TRBV7-2	CASSLTSLPSTDTQYF
TRBJ1-5	TRBV6-6	CASSYGYQPQHF
TRBJ2-6	TRBV20-1	CSARQDSANVLTF
TRBJ1-2	TRBV19	CASSTTGGGYTF
TRBJ2-6	TRBV9	CASSVEGRGANVLTF
TRBJ1-5	TRBV20-1	CSADRGGNQPQHF
TRBJ1-6	TRBV20-1	CSARDGWDRANSPLHF
TRBJ2-7	TRBV6-2/TRBV6-3	CASSYGRDYEQYF
TRBJ2-1	TRBV20-1	CSARILAYNEQFF
TRBJ1-3	TRBV6-1	CASALQGSGNTIYF
TRBJ1-2	TRBV7-9	CASSLIDRASGYTF
TRBJ2-7	TRBV20-1	CSARLAVSYEQYF
TRBJ2-7	TRBV29-1	CSVAGGTSGRAVGEQYF
TRBJ2-3	TRBV5-1	CASSLALAGGSVDTQYF
TRBJ1-1	TRBV9	CASSVLQGESEAFF
TRBJ2-1	TRBV7-9	CASSLLGLAGSQFF
TRBJ2-1	TRBV20-1	CSASTTGADNEQFF
TRBJ2-7	TRBV11-2	CASSSNSGGRGTEQYF
TRBJ2-5	TRBV20-1	CSARSGGGETQYF
TRBJ1-2	TRBV5-1	CASSSLERPYGYTF
TRBJ2-1	TRBV20-1	CSARVAGGSSYNEQFF
TRBJ2-2	TRBV29-1	CSVLYRGINTGELFF
TRBJ1-5	TRBV19	CASSPSWGGQPQHF
TRBJ1-1	TRBV6-1	CASSLGTGIGLTEAFF
TRBJ2-5	TRBV4-3	CASSPLAWGETQYF
TRBJ1-2	TRBV27	CASRLVGLAEYGYTF
TRBJ2-7	TRBV5-1	CASSLRQALPQYF
TRBJ2-7	TRBV11-2	CASSLGQGKQYF
TRBJ2-7	TRBV11-1	CASSPQGISSYEQYF
TRBJ1-6	TRBV29-1	CSVRDSYNSPLHF
TRBJ2-1	TRBV10-2	CASSPHLRGSGNNEQFF
TRBJ2-7	TRBV20-1	CSARDFSGYEQHF
TRBJ2-7	TRBV7-2	CASSLAAVSSYEQYF
TRBJ2-7	TRBV20-1	CSALSPGTGEHEQYF
TRBJ2-1	TRBV5-1	CASSPTGTSGGTSYNEQFF
TRBJ2-7	TRBV5-6	CASSPGGRASIYEQYF